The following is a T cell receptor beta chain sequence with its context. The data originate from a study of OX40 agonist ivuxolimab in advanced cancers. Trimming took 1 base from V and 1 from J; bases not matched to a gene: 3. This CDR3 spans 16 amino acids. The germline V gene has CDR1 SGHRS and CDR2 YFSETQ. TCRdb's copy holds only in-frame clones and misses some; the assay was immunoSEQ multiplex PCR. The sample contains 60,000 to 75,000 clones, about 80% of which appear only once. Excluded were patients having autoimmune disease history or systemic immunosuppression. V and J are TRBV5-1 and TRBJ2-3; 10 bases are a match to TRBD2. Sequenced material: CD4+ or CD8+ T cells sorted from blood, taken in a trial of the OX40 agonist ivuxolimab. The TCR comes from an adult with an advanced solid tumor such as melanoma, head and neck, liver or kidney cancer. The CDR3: CASSLQLAGGTDTQYF. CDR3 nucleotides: TGCGCCAGCAGCTTGCAGCTAGCGGGGGGCACAGATACGCAGTATTTT.